What follows are 27 T cell receptor beta chains derived from one specimen sequenced in a study of T cell repertoires in cytomegalovirus infection. TCRdb re-called the reads with MiXCR, one entry per CDR3 protein. The sample lists 110,000 to 150,000 distinct CDR3 sequences, about 6.5% seen once, with about 20% in the top ten. Source material: PBMCs. The receptors come from a human donor in good health (CMV status not recorded). Some clones in this sample may be carry-over from other donors' samples.

There are many counts of this clonotype. The chain uses TRBV6-2 or TRBV6-3 and TRBJ1-1, with 7 positions matching TRBD1. The CDR3 spans 14 residues. V shed 7 bases and J 3 bases; nucleotides not matched to a gene: 8. Germline V gives CDR1 MNHEY, CDR2 SVGEGT. The chain's CDR3 is CASTPSRGDTEAFF. In DNA, the CDR3 is TGTGCCAGCACCCCAAGCAGGGGGGACACTGAAGCTTTCTTT.

The genes are TRBV10-2 and TRBJ2-7; D may match TRBD1 or TRBD2 (5 bases each). The CDR3 totals 14 residues. Trimming left V 6 bases short and J 3 bases short, with 15 bases between. Germline values: CDR1 WSHSY, CDR2 SAAADI. CDR3 sequence reads: CASSRDPGHYEQYF. The CDR3 DNA is TGCGCCAGCAGCCGGGACCCTGGCCACTACGAGCAGTACTTC.

The sample holds many counts of this clonotype. The chain combines TRBV7-3 with TRBJ2-6; D unresolved. V was pared by 5 bases and J by 0 bases, with 11 bases between. The germline CDR1 and CDR2 sequences are SGHTA and FQGTGA. The CDR3 covers 16 residues. CDR3 bases: TGTGCCAGCAGCCGTCTCTTAAGCTCTGGGGCCAACGTCCTGACTTTC. It specifies CASSRLLSSGANVLTF. Full variable domain (missing parts from reference TRBV7-3 and TRBJ2-6): GAGVSQTPSNKVTEKGKYVELRCDPISGHTALYWYRQSLGQGPEFLIYFQGTGAADDSGLPNDRFFAVRPEGSVSTLKIQRTERGDSAVYLCASSRLLSSGANVLTFGAGSRLTVL.

In this sample, this clonotype turned up many times. J is TRBJ1-2 and V is TRBV6-1, with 7 nucleotides matching TRBD1. Germline-derived CDR1 and CDR2 are MNHNS and SASEGT. The CDR3 covers 13 residues. V lost 7 bases and J lost 3; bases outside the gene matches: 5. CDR3 sequence: CASTTTGHYGYTF. DNA for the CDR3: TGTGCCAGCACCACGACAGGGCACTATGGCTACACCTTC.

J is TRBJ2-5 and V is TRBV7-2; TRBD1 or TRBD2 may be the D gene (5 bases each). V was cut by 6 bases and J by 3 bases, with 14 bases left in between. This CDR3 region has 14 residues. Per germline, CDR1 SGHTA and CDR2 FQGNSA. In DNA, the CDR3 is TGTGCCAGCAGTCAGACGGGGACGGAAGAGACCCAGTACTTC. Protein product: CASSQTGTEETQYF.

This clonotype was counted at least ten times. V and J are TRBV20-1 and TRBJ1-1; D ambiguous. This CDR3 region has 12 residues. Trimming took off 5 bases at V and 3 bases at J, with 10 bases between the two ends. Germline CDR1 DFQATT, CDR2 SNEGSKA (reference sequence). The CDR3 loop is CSAPAEDTEAFF. In nucleotides, the CDR3 is TGCAGTGCTCCTGCAGAAGACACTGAAGCTTTCTTT.

The rearrangement joins TRBV2 to TRBJ1-5; perhaps TRBD1 as D (5 bases). Per the germline V gene, CDR1 is SNHLY and CDR2 is FYNNEI. This CDR3 has 14 residues. V shed 7 bases and J shed 4 bases, with 14 bases lying between them. The CDR3 sequence is CASTERGGNQPQHF. Written as DNA, the CDR3 is TGTGCCAGCACCGAGAGGGGAGGAAATCAGCCCCAGCATTTT.

This clonotype showed up many times. The V and J genes are TRBV7-2 and TRBJ2-3; 16 nucleotides align to TRBD2. Germline V gene data show CDR1 as SGHTA and CDR2 as FQGNSA. J gave up 1 base and V 0 bases, and 1 base lay outside the gene matches. The CDR3 extends over 18 amino acids. CDR3 loop: CASSLAGLAGGRTDTQYF. The DNA for the CDR3 is TGTGCCAGCAGCTTAGCGGGACTAGCGGGGGGGCGCACAGATACGCAGTATTTT.

This clonotype appeared many times. This chain joins TRBV6-6 and TRBJ2-6; weak D call: TRBD2 (7 bases). Germline V gene sequence: CDR1 MNHNY, CDR2 SVGAGI (reference sequence). Deletions cut 2 bases from V and 0 bases from J, with 17 bases between. The CDR3 is 19 residues long. CDR3 DNA sequence: TGTGCCAGCAGTTACAGGGGGGGACGCAGCCTCTCTGGGGCCAACGTCCTGACTTTC. Translated: CASSYRGGRSLSGANVLTF.

The chain recombines TRBV9 with TRBJ1-1; D ambiguous. Germline V lookup: CDR1 SGDLS, CDR2 YYNGEE. Trimming shortened V by 0 bases and J by 2 bases, and 17 bases separated the two germline ends. The CDR3 spans 17 residues. Here the CDR3 DNA reads TGTGCCAGCAGCGTAGTCCCCCTAGACACCGTAAACACTGAAGCTTTCTTT. As protein: CASSVVPLDTVNTEAFF.

This clonotype was seen repeatedly, ten times or more. The chain uses TRBV7-2 and TRBJ1-6; D not certain. The CDR3 spans 15 residues. Germline CDR1 is SGHTA and CDR2 is FQGNSA. V was shortened by 0 bases and J by 7 bases, with 10 bases between the two germline ends. The CDR3 sequence: CASSLAGVPNSPLHF. The CDR3 DNA follows: TGTGCCAGCAGCTTAGCTGGGGTACCCAATTCACCCCTCCACTTT.

A remark on this clonotype: The conserved final phenylalanine or tryptophan is absent from the CDR3, which likely points to a read error. Because the CDR3's place on the DNA is in doubt, the DNA is left out and the CDR3 is given as listed by TCRdb. The chain joins TRBV7-2 to TRBJ1-2. Termini included, the CDR3 measures 12 amino acids. In germline, CDR1 is SGHTA, CDR2 FQGNSA. CDR3 in amino acids: CASSLSLYGSTL.

This clonotype was picked up a small number of times. This chain uses TRBV7-7 with TRBJ2-2; 8 bases line up with TRBD1. Unmatched junction bases numbered 3, after V lost 4 bases and J lost 2 bases. Germline V gives CDR1 SSHAT, CDR2 FNYEAQ (reference sequence). The CDR3 consists of 15 residues. The chain's CDR3 is CASSSTGVNTGELFF. The CDR3, as DNA: TGTGCCAGCAGCTCGACAGGGGTTAACACCGGGGAGCTGTTTTTT.

The CDR3 region is CASSNKRGESYNEQFF. The CDR3 DNA reads as TGCGCCAGCAGCAACAAGCGGGGGGAATCCTACAATGAGCAGTTCTTC. The V and J genes are TRBV5-1 and TRBJ2-1, with 9 nucleotides matching TRBD2. The CDR3 contains 16 residues. The V and J ends lost 4 bases and 1 base, in that order; junction bases with no gene match: 6. CDR1 is SGHRS, CDR2 YFSETQ, per germline.

The chain carries TRBV11-3 and TRBJ1-1; D may be TRBD1 (5 bases). V lost 6 bases to trimming and J lost 7 bases, with 18 bases between them. The CDR3 spans 14 residues. Germline V gene data show CDR1 as SGHNT and CDR2 as YENEEA. DNA for the CDR3: TGTGCCAGCAGTGAGCAGGGCAAGTCCGGTGAAGCTTTCTTT. It specifies CASSEQGKSGEAFF.

In its sample, this clonotype was seen many times. This chain uses TRBV4-3 with TRBJ2-7; perhaps D is TRBD1 or TRBD2 (5 bases each). The CDR3 spans 16 residues. The V gene's germline CDR1 is LGHNA and CDR2 YSLEER. V lost 0 bases, J lost 2 bases, and 14 bases lay in between. In DNA form, the CDR3 reads TGCGCCAGCAGCCAAGATCAGGCAGGGACCACCTACGAGCAGTACTTC. Translating it yields CASSQDQAGTTYEQYF.

This clonotype has a count of ten or more. The chain employs TRBV9 and TRBJ1-2; D is ambiguous. The CDR3 runs 14 residues. The V gene lost 0 bases and the J gene lost 6 bases, with 12 bases spanning the gap. CDR1 is SGDLS, CDR2 YYNGEE, per germline. CDR3 sequence (DNA): TGTGCCAGCAGCGTAGCATTATCGACTAATGGCTACACCTTC. This sequence encodes CASSVALSTNGYTF. The full variable domain, rest sourced from reference TRBV9 and TRBJ1-2, is DSGVTQTPKHLITATGQRVTLRCSPRSGDLSVYWYQQSLDQGLQFLIQYYNGEERAKGNILERFSAQQFPDLHSELNLSSLELGDSALYFCASSVALSTNGYTFGSGTRLTVV.

This clonotype has a handful of counts. The J gene is TRBJ2-1, the V gene TRBV7-8; no firm D call. Trimming took 2 bases from V and 0 from J, leaving 8 bases between them. Germline CDR1 is SGHVS and CDR2 is FQNEAQ. The CDR3 is 15 residues long. As DNA, the CDR3 is TGTGCCAGCAGCTTAAGTAGAAGCTCCTACAATGAGCAGTTCTTC. It is translated as CASSLSRSSYNEQFF. The whole variable domain, filled in from reference TRBV7-8 and TRBJ2-1, reads GAGVSQSPRYKVAKRGQDVALRCDPISGHVSLFWYQQALGQGPEFLTYFQNEAQLDKSGLPSDRFFAERPEGSVSTLKIQRTQQEDSAVYLCASSLSRSSYNEQFFGPGTRLTVL.

This clonotype was detected many times. This chain uses TRBV28 with TRBJ1-1; 10 nucleotides line up with TRBD1. Trimming took 4 bases from V and 1 from J; bases not matched to a gene: 6. Germline-derived CDR1 and CDR2 are MDHEN and SYDVKM. This CDR3 comprises 16 residues. The chain's CDR3 is CASSSRQGAGNTEAFF. The CDR3 DNA sequence: TGTGCCAGCAGTTCCCGACAGGGGGCAGGGAACACTGAAGCTTTCTTT.

This clonotype was seen many times. The rearrangement joins TRBV7-9 to TRBJ1-2; D unclear. The CDR3 has 13 residues. V lost 8 bases and J lost 7, with 17 bases in between. Germline V gene data show CDR1 as SEHNR and CDR2 as FQNEAQ (reference sequence). The CDR3 DNA sequence: TGTGCCAGCCTACCCTCCGGCGATACTGGCTACACCTTC. It specifies CASLPSGDTGYTF.

This clonotype was counted many times. The chain has TRBV7-2 and TRBJ2-2; D gene unclear. V lost 1 base to trimming and J lost 6 bases, with 9 bases between them. The CDR3 is made up of 14 amino acids. Germline V gene sequence: CDR1 SGHTA, CDR2 FQGNSA. Here the CDR3 reads CASSLGAFAGELFF. In DNA, the CDR3 is TGTGCCAGCAGCTTAGGGGCGTTCGCCGGGGAGCTGTTTTTT.

This clonotype was seen many times. This chain links TRBV28 with TRBJ2-7, with 7 bases fitting TRBD2. J lost 3 bases, V lost 5 bases, and 4 bases had no gene match. This CDR3 region has 13 residues. CDR1 MDHEN and CDR2 SYDVKM come from the germline V gene. CDR3 DNA sequence: TGTGCCAGCAGTCGCGGGGGATTCTACGAGCAGTACTTC. Its translation is CASSRGGFYEQYF.

This clonotype was observed at least ten times. The chain uses TRBV12-3 or TRBV12-4 and TRBJ2-1; perhaps TRBD2 as D (5 bases). This CDR3 has 13 amino acids. Between the trimmed V and J ends, which lost 0 bases and 7 bases, there was a span of 7 bases. The CDR3 DNA is TGTGCCAGCAGTTTAGCCGGCGGGAATGAGCAGTTCTTC. It is translated as CASSLAGGNEQFF.

This clonotype came up many times. The V gene is TRBV7-2, the J gene TRBJ2-3; 11 nucleotides match TRBD1. Germline trimming cut 3 bases from V and 4 bases from J; bases unmatched to any gene: 3. CDR3 size: 15 residues. The germline V gene has CDR1 SGHTA and CDR2 FQGNSA. CDR3 bases: TGTGCCAGCAGCTTGCCGGGACAGGGGGCAGATACGCAGTATTTT. Translation: CASSLPGQGADTQYF.

The sample holds many counts of this clonotype. The chain employs TRBV2 and TRBJ2-3, with 7 bases lining up with TRBD1. This CDR3 is built from 17 residues. Germline values: CDR1 SNHLY, CDR2 FYNNEI. The junction had 14 bases not matched to a gene; V was cut back by 4 bases and J by 4 bases. The CDR3, as DNA: TGTGCCAGCAGTGGGGTCCGTTGGGGACAGATATCAGATACGCAGTATTTT. This encodes CASSGVRWGQISDTQYF.

This clonotype came up many times. This chain connects TRBV28 to TRBJ2-3; D ambiguous. V lost 7 bases and J lost 5, with 13 bases in between. Germline values: CDR1 MDHEN, CDR2 SYDVKM. The CDR3 consists of 13 residues. CDR3 nucleotides: TGTGCCAGCACCCCTCTAAACGGAGATACGCAGTATTTT. Amino acid sequence: CASTPLNGDTQYF.

This clonotype has at least ten counts. The rearrangement links TRBV28 to TRBJ1-2, with 8 bases identical to TRBD1. Germline-derived CDR1 and CDR2 are MDHEN and SYDVKM. This CDR3 contains 13 residues. With V trimmed by 8 bases and J by 3 bases, 5 bases remained unmatched. CDR3 nucleotides: TGTGCCAGCTTGGACAGGGCGGACTATGGCTACACCTTC. The encoded protein is CASLDRADYGYTF.